These 16 T cell receptor beta chains were all obtained from the same sample, sequenced in a study of CD8 T cells in ankylosing spondylitis. TCRdb reprocessed the 5' RACE reads with MiXCR, giving one entry per CDR3 protein. The repertoire has approximately 300,000 distinct CDR3 sequences, 7.5% to 9% of them found once; the top ten carry more than 14%. General observations from the study: One TCR beta motif, made up of about 8 highly homologous variants, appeared characteristic of ankylosing spondylitis blood.

No antigen is known for these receptors. Sample: blood, either unsorted or a sorted T cell fraction (not recorded which). The receptor set was obtained from a male donor with ankylosing spondylitis.

CDR3 region: CASSQYMTVSDGTEAFF. The CDR3 bases are TGTGCCAGCAGCCAATACATGACAGTTTCCGACGGGACTGAAGCTTTCTTT. V and J are TRBV7-9 and TRBJ1-1, with a possible D match to TRBD1 (5 bases). Trimming shortened V by 5 bases and J by 5 bases, and 24 bases separated the two germline ends. The CDR3 consists of 17 residues. The germline V gene encodes CDR1 SEHNR and CDR2 FQNEAQ (reference sequence).

The chain has TRBV5-1 and TRBJ2-3, with 11 bases matching TRBD2. The germline V gene encodes CDR1 SGHRS and CDR2 YFSETQ. The CDR3 extends over 15 amino acids. V dropped 4 bases and J dropped 7; count of bases not matched to a gene: 8. CDR3 sequence reads: CASSPTSGVANTQYF. In nucleotides, the CDR3 is TGCGCCAGCAGCCCGACTAGCGGGGTAGCTAATACGCAGTATTTT.

The chain uses TRBV6-1 and TRBJ1-5; D ambiguous. The CDR3 is 15 amino acids. Germline CDR1 and CDR2: MNHNS and SASEGT. V was cut by 6 bases and J by 1 base, with 13 bases left in between. CDR3 in amino acids: CASSPQARSNQPQHF. In DNA, the CDR3 is TGTGCCAGCAGCCCCCAAGCAAGGAGCAATCAGCCCCAGCATTTT.

The sample holds a few counts of this clonotype. The J gene is TRBJ2-3, the V gene TRBV9, with D tentatively TRBD2 (6 bases). CDR3 length: 15 amino acids. CDR1 is SGDLS, CDR2 YYNGEE, per germline. The V end was cut by 0 bases, the J end by 2 bases, with 10 bases between. CDR3 DNA: TGTGCCAGCAGCGTAGGATTAGCGGTCACAGATACGCAGTATTTT. As protein: CASSVGLAVTDTQYF.

This chain uses TRBV7-9 with TRBJ2-2; tentative D call: TRBD1 (5 bases). CDR1 and CDR2 from the germline V gene are SEHNR and FQNEAQ (reference sequence). This CDR3 is built from 16 residues. The V end lost 5 bases, the J end lost 0 bases, and 13 bases lay between the germline ends. CDR3: CASSPRTPSNTGELFF. Here the CDR3 DNA reads TGTGCCAGCAGCCCAAGGACACCTTCGAACACCGGGGAGCTGTTTTTT.

The chain links TRBV7-9 to TRBJ1-1; the D gene is possibly TRBD1 (6 bases). The CDR3 extends over 14 amino acids. Trimming took 5 bases from V and 2 from J, leaving 12 bases between them. The germline gives CDR1 SEHNR, CDR2 FQNEAQ (reference sequence). CDR3 sequence reads: CASSPTGFNTEAFF. CDR3 DNA: TGTGCCAGCAGCCCAACAGGGTTTAACACTGAAGCTTTCTTT.

This clonotype was observed a few times. V usage is TRBV2 and J usage is TRBJ1-1; D call uncertain. This CDR3 has 14 amino acids. V shed 3 bases and J shed 1 base, with 9 bases lying between them. Germline lookup yields CDR1 SNHLY and CDR2 FYNNEI. The CDR3 spells CASSDFSGNTEAFF. The CDR3 nucleotides read TGTGCCAGCAGTGATTTCTCAGGGAACACTGAAGCTTTCTTT.

This clonotype has just a few counts. The V and J genes are TRBV29-1 and TRBJ2-1, with D possibly being TRBD2 (6 bases). Germline V CDR1 and CDR2: SQVTM, ANQGSEA. V was trimmed by 0 bases and J by 6 bases, leaving 15 bases between them. The CDR3 has 15 residues. The CDR3 sequence is CSVEDPRAGSNEQFF. The CDR3 region has the DNA TGCAGCGTTGAAGATCCAAGGGCGGGAAGCAATGAGCAGTTCTTC.

Many counts were recorded for this clonotype. The J gene is TRBJ2-3, the V gene TRBV2, with a tentative D call TRBD2 (6 bases). The length of the CDR3 is 17 residues. With 2 bases removed from V and 2 bases from J, the gap between germline ends came to 17 bases. CDR1 is SNHLY and CDR2 is FYNNEI in the germline V gene. In DNA form, the CDR3 reads TGTGCCAGCAGTGAAACCCTAGCGAGTTTTTCCACAGATACGCAGTATTTT. It specifies CASSETLASFSTDTQYF.

This clonotype occurred a few times. The V gene is TRBV10-3, the J gene TRBJ2-5; a weak D match, TRBD2 (5 bases). This CDR3 has 14 residues. CDR1 and CDR2 (germline): ENHRY, SYGVKD. V dropped 2 bases and J dropped 5 bases, with 12 bases sitting between them. CDR3 bases: TGTGCCATCAGTGAGGCCCAGCCTAGCGAGACCCAGTACTTC. This translates into CAISEAQPSETQYF.

There are many counts of this clonotype. The chain uses TRBV10-3 and TRBJ2-7; D possibly uses TRBD1 or TRBD2 (7 bases each). The CDR3 covers 14 residues. Germline V CDR1 and CDR2: ENHRY, SYGVKD. V was shortened by 4 bases and J by 7 bases, with 17 bases between the two germline ends. In DNA, the CDR3 is TGTGCCATCAGTGCGGCAGGGGGGAGGGAAGAGCAGTACTTC. Its protein is CAISAAGGREEQYF.

This clonotype has a handful of counts. The rearrangement links TRBV7-9 to TRBJ2-5; tentative D call: TRBD1 (6 bases). V lost 3 bases and J lost 1, with 9 bases in between. Germline CDR1 SEHNR, CDR2 FQNEAQ (reference sequence). The CDR3 extends over 14 amino acids. The CDR3 sequence: CASSFMDSQETQYF. The CDR3 bases are TGTGCCAGCAGCTTTATGGACAGCCAAGAGACCCAGTACTTC. The complete variable domain, with remaining parts taken from reference TRBV7-9 and TRBJ2-5, reads DTGVSQNPRHKITKRGQNVTFRCDPISEHNRLYWYRQTLGQGPEFLTYFQNEAQLEKSRLLSDRFSAERPKGSFSTLEIQRTEQGDSAMYLCASSFMDSQETQYFGPGTRLLVL.

The V and J genes are TRBV4-3 and TRBJ2-7, with D perhaps matching TRBD2 (5 bases). With 3 bases removed from V and 1 base from J, the gap between germline ends came to 10 bases. The CDR3 is 14 residues long. Germline lookup yields CDR1 LGHNA and CDR2 YSLEER. This CDR3 reads CASSHGIGSYEQYF. The DNA of the CDR3 is TGCGCCAGCAGCCACGGGATAGGTTCCTACGAGCAGTACTTC.

This clonotype was seen more than once but under ten times. V and J are TRBV15 and TRBJ2-3, with TRBD1 matching over 7 bases. V was clipped by 5 bases and J by 2 bases; unmatched bases: 7. CDR1 is LNHNV, CDR2 YYDKDF, per germline (reference sequence). This CDR3 comprises 15 residues. The chain's CDR3 is CATSHRDRPTDTQYF. CDR3 DNA: TGTGCCACCAGCCACCGGGACAGACCCACAGATACGCAGTATTTT.

This clonotype has ten or more counts. CDR3: CASSLYNGLAGVRYNEQFF. Written as DNA, the CDR3 is TGTGCCAGCAGTTTATATAACGGTCTAGCGGGAGTACGTTACAATGAGCAGTTCTTC. The genes are TRBV27 and TRBJ2-1; TRBD2 agrees at 10 bases. Germline assignment: CDR1 MNHEY and CDR2 SMNVEV (reference sequence). CDR3 length: 19 amino acids. V dropped 1 base and J dropped 4; count of bases not matched to a gene: 13.

Worth noting for this clonotype: Possible read error: a much larger clone is one base away. It is likely a read error, because the conserved phenylalanine at the end of the CDR3 is missing. It is unclear where the CDR3 begins or ends on the DNA, so no DNA is shown, and the CDR3 is as TCRdb lists it. CDR3 protein: CSAGRSLV. This chain joins TRBV20-1 and TRBJ1-1; the tabulated D call, TRBD1, remains unverified against the DNA. A total of 8 residues make up the CDR3, ends included. Germline CDR1 DFQATT, CDR2 SNEGSKA (reference sequence).